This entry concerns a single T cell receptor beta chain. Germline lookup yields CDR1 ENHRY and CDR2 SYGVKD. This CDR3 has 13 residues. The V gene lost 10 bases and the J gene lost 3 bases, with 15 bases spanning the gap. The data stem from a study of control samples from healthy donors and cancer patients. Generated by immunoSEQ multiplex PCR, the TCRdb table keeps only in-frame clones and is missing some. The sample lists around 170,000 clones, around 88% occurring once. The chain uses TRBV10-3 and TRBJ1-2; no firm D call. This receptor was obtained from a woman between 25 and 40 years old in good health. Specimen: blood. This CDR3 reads CATLGGDYYGYTF. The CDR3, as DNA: TGTGCCACCCTGGGCGGTGACTACTATGGCTACACCTTC.